This T cell receptor (beta chain) emerged from a study of blood T cell repertoires in COVID-19. TCRdb's copy holds only in-frame clones and misses some; the assay was immunoSEQ multiplex PCR. This repertoire shows under 400,000 clones, around 87% found once; its top ten account for 10%. The germline CDR1 and CDR2 sequences are SGHNT and YYREEE (reference sequence). The CDR3 length is 14 residues. With 0 bases removed from V and 2 bases from J, the gap between germline ends came to 5 bases. This TCR was sampled from a woman aged 25 to 45 with COVID-19, enrolled during active disease. The chain is built from TRBV5-4 and TRBJ2-2, with no clear D. The specimen was peripheral blood. CDR3 in DNA: TGTGCCAGCAGCTTGGCGGGTAACACCGGGGAGCTGTTTTTT. This encodes CASSLAGNTGELFF.